This TCR beta chain was obtained from a study of T-cell memory formation after mild COVID-19. Across the study: The study found TCR clusters largely donor specific.

In its sample, this clonotype was seen many times. Antigen unknown. Trimming took off 4 bases at V and 1 base at J, with 13 bases between the two ends. The CDR3 runs 15 residues. TCRdb reanalysed the 5' RACE reads using MiXCR and keeps one entry per CDR3 protein. The table records a few hundred thousand distinct CDR3 sequences, over 15% of them present only once. Points from the study as a whole: CD4+ bias marked clones expanding day 15 to 37, unlike balanced contracting clones. Prior to infection, memory already included some responding clones, suggesting cross-reactive memory joined. Most CD4+ clones that shrank were in CM and EM, while CD8+ ones turned up in EMRA.

The chain is built from TRBV12-3 or TRBV12-4 and TRBJ1-1, with a tentative D call TRBD1 (6 bases). Sequenced input: PBMCs or a T cell subset sorted from them (not recorded which). This receptor was obtained from a man between 18 and 29 years old who had mild COVID-19 (a few samples of this study predate the infection). Cell type and time point are not known. Here the CDR3 DNA reads TGTGCCAGCAGTTCCCACAGGGCCACGAACACTGAAGCTTTCTTT. It encodes CASSSHRATNTEAFF.